The 8 T cell receptor beta chains in this list originate from one sample, sequenced in a study of blood T cell repertoires in COVID-19. Sequencing used immunoSEQ multiplex PCR; TCRdb keeps in-frame clones, though not all of them. The table lists about 120,000 clones, around 87% of them singletons. Sample: peripheral blood. The receptors derive from a man aged 70 or older with active or convalescent COVID-19.

V gene TRBV18 combines with J gene TRBJ2-7; 12 nucleotides match TRBD1. V trimming: 5 bases; J trimming: 6 bases; junction bases outside the gene matches: 5. From germline, CDR1 is KGHSH and CDR2 LQKENI. The CDR3 extends over 14 amino acids. This chain's CDR3 is CASSTRDRGLEQYF. The DNA of the CDR3 is TGTGCCAGCTCAACCCGGGACAGGGGGCTCGAGCAGTACTTC.

The chain combines TRBV3-1 (or the pseudogene TRBV3-2) with TRBJ2-2; D is uncertain. CDR3 length: 15 residues. Trimming cost V 4 bases and J 6 bases, with 15 bases left between them. Germline lookup yields CDR1 LGHDT and CDR2 YNNKEL (reference sequence). The CDR3, as DNA: TGTGCCAGCAGCCTAGAAGGAGATGTAGCCGGGGAGCTGTTTTTT. It encodes CASSLEGDVAGELFF.

The J gene is TRBJ2-1, the V gene TRBV5-1, with 9 bases matching TRBD2. This CDR3 spans 17 amino acids. CDR1 and CDR2 from the germline V gene are SGHRS and YFSETQ. J lost 7 bases, V lost 0 bases, and 11 bases had no gene match. DNA for the CDR3: TGCGCCAGCAGCTTGGAGTTTGCGGGAGGGCCGAGGAATGAGCAGTTCTTC. It codes for CASSLEFAGGPRNEQFF.

The chain couples TRBV21-1 to TRBJ2-1; the table's D call of TRBD1 was not tested on the DNA. TRBV21-1 is termed a pseudogene. CDR3 length equals 16 residues. The CDR3 DNA reads as TGTGCCAGCAGCAAAAGAGACAGGGTCATGGACAATGAGCAGTTCTTC. It encodes CASSKRDRVMDNEQFF.

The J gene is TRBJ2-1, the V gene TRBV11-3; D may be TRBD2 (6 bases). The CDR3 spans 14 residues. V was cut by 6 bases and J by 6 bases, with 15 bases left in between. Germline-derived CDR1 and CDR2 are SGHNT and YENEEA. CDR3 sequence reads: CASSHSGLGNEQFF. CDR3 in DNA: TGTGCCAGCAGTCATAGCGGTCTGGGCAATGAGCAGTTCTTC.

The chain employs TRBV7-2 and TRBJ2-3, with 7 bases lining up with TRBD2. The CDR3 totals 16 residues. V lost 5 bases, J lost 5 bases, and 13 bases stayed unmatched. The V gene's germline CDR1 is SGHTA and CDR2 FQGNSA. This CDR3 reads CASSRSSGSGRDTQYF. As DNA, the CDR3 is TGTGCCAGCAGCCGCTCTAGCGGCTCGGGGAGAGATACGCAGTATTTT. The full variable domain, completed using reference TRBV7-2 and TRBJ2-3, is GAGVSQSPSNKVTEKGKDVELRCDPISGHTALYWYRQSLGQGLEFLIYFQGNSAPDKSGLPSDRFSAERTGGSVSTLTIQRTQQEDSAVYLCASSRSSGSGRDTQYFGPGTRLTVL.

V usage is TRBV5-6 and J usage is TRBJ2-7, with TRBD2 as a possible D gene (5 bases). This CDR3 has 13 amino acids. Per the germline V gene, CDR1 is SGHDT and CDR2 is YYEEEE. Deletions cut 1 base from V and 3 bases from J, with 8 bases between. CDR3 sequence (DNA): TGTGCCAGCAGCTTGAGGACTTTCTACGAGCAGTACTTC. Translated, it gives CASSLRTFYEQYF. Together with reference TRBV5-6 and TRBJ2-7, the CDR3 gives the full variable domain: DAGVTQSPTHLIKTRGQQVTLRCSPKSGHDTVSWYQQALGQGPQFIFQYYEEEERQRGNFPDRFSGHQFPNYSSELNVNALLLGDSALYLCASSLRTFYEQYFGPGTRLTVT.

This CDR3 is CASSVPTGDTDIQYF. The DNA of the CDR3 is TGCGCCAGCAGCGTCCCGACAGGGGACACGGACATTCAGTACTTC. The chain links TRBV5-1 to TRBJ2-4; 8 bases agree with TRBD1. Losses at the gene ends were 4 bases for V and 8 bases for J; bases not matched to a gene: 11. The CDR3 extends over 15 amino acids. CDR1 is SGHRS and CDR2 is YFSETQ in the germline V gene. Drawing the rest from reference TRBV5-1 and TRBJ2-4, the complete variable domain is KAGVTQTPRYLIKTRGQQVTLSCSPISGHRSVSWYQQTPGQGLQFLFEYFSETQRNKGNFPGRFSGRQFSNSRSEMNVSTLELGDSALYLCASSVPTGDTDIQYFGAGTRLSVL.